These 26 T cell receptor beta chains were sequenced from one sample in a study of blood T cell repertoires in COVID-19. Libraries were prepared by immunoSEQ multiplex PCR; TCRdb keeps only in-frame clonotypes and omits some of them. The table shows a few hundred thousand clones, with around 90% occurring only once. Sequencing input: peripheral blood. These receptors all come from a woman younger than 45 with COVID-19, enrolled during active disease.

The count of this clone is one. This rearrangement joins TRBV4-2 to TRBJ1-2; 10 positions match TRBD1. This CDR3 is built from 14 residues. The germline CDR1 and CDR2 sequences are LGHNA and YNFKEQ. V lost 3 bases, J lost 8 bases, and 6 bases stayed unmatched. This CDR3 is CASSQTTGGRGYTF. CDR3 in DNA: TGTGCCAGCAGCCAGACGACAGGGGGCCGGGGCTACACCTTC.

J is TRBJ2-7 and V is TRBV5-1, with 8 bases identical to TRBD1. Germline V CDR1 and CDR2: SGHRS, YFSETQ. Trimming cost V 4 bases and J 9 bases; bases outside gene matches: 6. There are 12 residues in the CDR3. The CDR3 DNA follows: TGCGCCAGCAGCGCCATGGACAGGGTGCAGTACTTC. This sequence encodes CASSAMDRVQYF.

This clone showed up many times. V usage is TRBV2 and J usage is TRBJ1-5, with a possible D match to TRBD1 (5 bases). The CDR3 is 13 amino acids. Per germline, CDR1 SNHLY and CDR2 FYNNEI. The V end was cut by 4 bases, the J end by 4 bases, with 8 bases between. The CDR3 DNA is TGTGCCAGCAGTGGACAGAGAAATCAGCCCCAGCATTTT. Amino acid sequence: CASSGQRNQPQHF.

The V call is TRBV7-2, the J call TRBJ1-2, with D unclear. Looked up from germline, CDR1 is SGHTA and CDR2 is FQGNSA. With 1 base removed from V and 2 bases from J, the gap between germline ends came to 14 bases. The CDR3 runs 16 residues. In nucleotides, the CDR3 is TGTGCCAGCAGCTTAGATGGACTCCAAGTCAACTATGGCTACACCTTC. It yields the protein CASSLDGLQVNYGYTF.

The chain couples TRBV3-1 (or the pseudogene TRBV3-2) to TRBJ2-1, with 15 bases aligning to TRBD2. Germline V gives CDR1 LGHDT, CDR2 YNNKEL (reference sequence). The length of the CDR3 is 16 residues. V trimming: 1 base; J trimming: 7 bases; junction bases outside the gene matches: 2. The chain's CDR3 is CASSQGTSGRVNEQFF. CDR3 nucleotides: TGTGCCAGCAGCCAAGGGACTAGCGGGAGGGTGAATGAGCAGTTCTTC.

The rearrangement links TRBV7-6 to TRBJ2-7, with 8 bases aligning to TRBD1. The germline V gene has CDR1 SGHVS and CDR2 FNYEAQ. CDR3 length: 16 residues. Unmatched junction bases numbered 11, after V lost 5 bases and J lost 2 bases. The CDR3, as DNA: TGTGCCAGCAGCCCTCCACCGGGACAGGAGCCCTACGAGCAGTACTTC. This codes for CASSPPPGQEPYEQYF.

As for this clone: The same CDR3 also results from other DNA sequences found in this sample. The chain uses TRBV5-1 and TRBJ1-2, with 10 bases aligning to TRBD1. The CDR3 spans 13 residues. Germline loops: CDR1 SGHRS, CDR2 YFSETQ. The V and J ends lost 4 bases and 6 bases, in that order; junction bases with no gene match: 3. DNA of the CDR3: TGCGCCAGCAGCCCCGGACAGGGGGATGGCTACACCTTC. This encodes CASSPGQGDGYTF.

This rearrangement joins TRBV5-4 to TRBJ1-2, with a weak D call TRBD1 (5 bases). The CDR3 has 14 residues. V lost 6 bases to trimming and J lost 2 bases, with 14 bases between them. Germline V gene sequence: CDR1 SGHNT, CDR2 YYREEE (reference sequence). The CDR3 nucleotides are TGTGCCAGCAATACCGGGGGGGACAACTATGGCTACACCTTC. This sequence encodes CASNTGGDNYGYTF.

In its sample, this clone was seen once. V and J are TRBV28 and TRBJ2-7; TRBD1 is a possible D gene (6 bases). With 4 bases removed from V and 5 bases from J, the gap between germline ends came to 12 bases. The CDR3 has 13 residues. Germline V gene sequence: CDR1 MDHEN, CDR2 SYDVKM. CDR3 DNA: TGTGCCAGCAGTTATTTGGACAGCCACGAGCAGTACTTC. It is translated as CASSYLDSHEQYF.

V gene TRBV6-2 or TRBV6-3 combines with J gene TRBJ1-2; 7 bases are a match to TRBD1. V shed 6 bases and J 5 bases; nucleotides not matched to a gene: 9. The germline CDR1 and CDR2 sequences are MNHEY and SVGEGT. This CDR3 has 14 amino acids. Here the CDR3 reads CASSRGQDGYGYTF. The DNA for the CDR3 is TGTGCCAGCAGCCGCGGACAGGATGGGTATGGCTACACCTTC.

Here the CDR3 DNA reads TGTGCCAGCGGGGGGAGGGGTATTGGTTCACCCCTCCACTTT. This sequence encodes CASGGRGIGSPLHF. The chain employs TRBV6-5 and TRBJ1-6; possible D gene TRBD1, 5 bases. CDR1 and CDR2 (germline): MNHEY, SVGAGI. V was pared by 8 bases and J by 9 bases, with 17 bases between. The CDR3 covers 14 residues.

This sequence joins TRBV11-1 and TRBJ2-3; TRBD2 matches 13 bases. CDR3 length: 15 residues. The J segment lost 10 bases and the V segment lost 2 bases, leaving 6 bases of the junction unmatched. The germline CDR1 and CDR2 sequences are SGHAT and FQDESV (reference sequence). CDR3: CASSLQGTSGIPQYF. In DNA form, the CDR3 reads TGTGCCAGCAGCTTACAGGGGACTAGCGGGATTCCGCAGTATTTT.

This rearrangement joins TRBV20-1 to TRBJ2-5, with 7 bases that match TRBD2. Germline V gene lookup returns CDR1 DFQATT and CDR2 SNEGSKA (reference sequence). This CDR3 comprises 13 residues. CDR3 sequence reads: CSAGGEGSETQYF. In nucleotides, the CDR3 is TGCAGCGCTGGTGGGGAGGGCAGCGAGACCCAGTACTTC.

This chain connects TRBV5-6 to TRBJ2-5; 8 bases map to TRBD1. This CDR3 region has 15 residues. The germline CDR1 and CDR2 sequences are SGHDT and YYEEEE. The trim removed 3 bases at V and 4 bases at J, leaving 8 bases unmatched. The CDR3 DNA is TGTGCCAGCAGCTACTCCGGACAGGGTGGAGAGACCCAGTACTTC. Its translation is CASSYSGQGGETQYF.

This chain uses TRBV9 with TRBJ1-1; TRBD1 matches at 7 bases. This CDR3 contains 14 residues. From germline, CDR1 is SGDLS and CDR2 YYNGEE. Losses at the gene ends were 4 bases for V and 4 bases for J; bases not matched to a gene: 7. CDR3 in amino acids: CASSRGGAVTEAFF. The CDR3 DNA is TGTGCCAGCAGCCGAGGGGGCGCGGTCACTGAAGCTTTCTTT.

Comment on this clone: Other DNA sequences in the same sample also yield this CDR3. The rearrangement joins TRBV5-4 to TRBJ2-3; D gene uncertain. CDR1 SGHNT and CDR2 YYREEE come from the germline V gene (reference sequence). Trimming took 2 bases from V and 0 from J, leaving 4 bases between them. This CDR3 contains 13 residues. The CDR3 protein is CASSFPSTDTQYF. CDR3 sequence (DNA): TGTGCCAGCAGCTTTCCTAGCACAGATACGCAGTATTTT.

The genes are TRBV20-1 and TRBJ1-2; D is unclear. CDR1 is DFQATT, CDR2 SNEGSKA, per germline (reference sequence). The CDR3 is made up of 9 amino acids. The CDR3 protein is CSSMYGYTF. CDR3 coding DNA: TGCAGCTCTATGTATGGCTACACCTTC.

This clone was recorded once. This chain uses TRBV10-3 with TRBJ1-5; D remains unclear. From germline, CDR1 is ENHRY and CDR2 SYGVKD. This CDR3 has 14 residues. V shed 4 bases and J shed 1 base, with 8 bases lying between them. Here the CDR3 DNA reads TGTGCCATCAGTGGAGATTTGAGCAATCAGCCCCAGCATTTT. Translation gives CAISGDLSNQPQHF.

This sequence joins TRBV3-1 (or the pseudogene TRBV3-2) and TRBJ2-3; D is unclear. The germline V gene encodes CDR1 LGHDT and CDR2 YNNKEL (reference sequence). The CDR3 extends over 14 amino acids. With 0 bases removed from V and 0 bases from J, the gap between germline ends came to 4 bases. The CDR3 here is CASSQDTSTDTQYF. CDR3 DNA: TGTGCCAGCAGCCAAGATACTAGCACAGATACGCAGTATTTT.

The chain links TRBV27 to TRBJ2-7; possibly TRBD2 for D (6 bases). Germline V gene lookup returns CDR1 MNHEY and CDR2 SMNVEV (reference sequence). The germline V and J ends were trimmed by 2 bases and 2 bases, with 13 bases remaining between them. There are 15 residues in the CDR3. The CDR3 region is CASSLGADYTYEQYF. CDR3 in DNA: TGTGCCAGCAGTTTAGGGGCGGACTACACCTACGAGCAGTACTTC.

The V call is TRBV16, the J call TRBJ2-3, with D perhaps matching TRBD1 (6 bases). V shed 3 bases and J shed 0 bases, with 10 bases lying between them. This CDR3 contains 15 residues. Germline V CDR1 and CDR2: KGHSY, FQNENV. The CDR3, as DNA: TGTGCCAGCAGCCACCGACAGGCCAGCACAGATACGCAGTATTTT. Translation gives CASSHRQASTDTQYF.

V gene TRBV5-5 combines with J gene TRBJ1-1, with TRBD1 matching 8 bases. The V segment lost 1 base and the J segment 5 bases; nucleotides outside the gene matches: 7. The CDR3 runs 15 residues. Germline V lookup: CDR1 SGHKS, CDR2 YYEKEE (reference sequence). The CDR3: CASSLMTGEGTEAFF. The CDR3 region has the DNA TGTGCCAGCAGCTTGATGACAGGGGAAGGGACTGAAGCTTTCTTT. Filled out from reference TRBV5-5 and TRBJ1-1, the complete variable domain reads DAGVTQSPTHLIKTRGQQVTLRCSPISGHKSVSWYQQVLGQGPQFIFQYYEKEERGRGNFPDRFSARQFPNYSSELNVNALLLGDSALYLCASSLMTGEGTEAFFGQGTRLTVV.

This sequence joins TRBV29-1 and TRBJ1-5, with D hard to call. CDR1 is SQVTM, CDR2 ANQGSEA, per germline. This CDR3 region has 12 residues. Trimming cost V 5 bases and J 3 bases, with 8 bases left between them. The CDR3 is CSVTVNNQPQHF. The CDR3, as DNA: TGCAGCGTTACAGTTAACAATCAGCCCCAGCATTTT.

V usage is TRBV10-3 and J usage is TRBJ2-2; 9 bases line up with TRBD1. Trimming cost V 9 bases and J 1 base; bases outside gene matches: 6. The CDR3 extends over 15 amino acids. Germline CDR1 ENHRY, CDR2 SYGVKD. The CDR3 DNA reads TGTGCCATTACCTCGGGACAGGGGAACACCGGGGAGCTGTTTTTT. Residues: CAITSGQGNTGELFF.

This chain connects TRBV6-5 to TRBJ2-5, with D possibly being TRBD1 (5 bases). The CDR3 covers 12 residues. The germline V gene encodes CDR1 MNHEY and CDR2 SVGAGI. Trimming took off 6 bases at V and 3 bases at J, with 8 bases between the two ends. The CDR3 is CASSPREETQYF. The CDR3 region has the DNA TGTGCCAGCAGCCCCAGGGAAGAGACCCAGTACTTC.

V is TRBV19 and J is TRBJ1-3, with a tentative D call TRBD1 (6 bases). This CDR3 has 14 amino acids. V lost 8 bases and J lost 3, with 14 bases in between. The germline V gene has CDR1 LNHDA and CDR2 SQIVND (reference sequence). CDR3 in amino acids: CASALRGSGNTIYF. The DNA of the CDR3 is TGTGCCAGTGCACTCAGGGGCAGTGGAAACACCATATATTTT. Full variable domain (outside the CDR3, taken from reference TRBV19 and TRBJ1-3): DGGITQSPKYLFRKEGQNVTLSCEQNLNHDAMYWYRQDPGQGLRLIYYSQIVNDFQKGDIAEGYSVSREKKESFPLTVTSAQKNPTAFYLCASALRGSGNTIYFGEGSWLTVV.